Listed here are 16 T cell receptor beta chains from one sample, sequenced in a study of blood T cell repertoires in COVID-19. The assay was immunoSEQ multiplex PCR, and TCRdb's table has in-frame clones only and misses some. Of 250,000 or so clones listed, 70% to 85% are singletons. The sample was peripheral blood. The receptors stem from a man at least 80 years old with acute or convalescent COVID-19.

This clone has only a few counts. V and J are TRBV9 and TRBJ1-5; TRBD1 agrees at 12 bases. Trimming at V came to 3 bases and at J to 0 bases, leaving 4 bases not matched to a gene. This CDR3 contains 17 residues. Per the germline V gene, CDR1 is SGDLS and CDR2 is YYNGEE. This CDR3 is CASSEGTGGVSNQPQHF. The DNA of the CDR3 is TGTGCCAGCAGCGAGGGGACAGGGGGCGTTAGCAATCAGCCCCAGCATTTT.

V is TRBV6-5 and J is TRBJ1-2; 10 nucleotides align to TRBD1. This CDR3 has 16 residues. V shed 0 bases and J 6 bases; nucleotides not matched to a gene: 7. Germline V gene sequence: CDR1 MNHEY, CDR2 SVGAGI. The chain's CDR3 is CASSYSWTGGGDGYTF. In DNA form, the CDR3 reads TGTGCCAGCAGTTACTCGTGGACAGGGGGAGGTGATGGCTACACCTTC.

The chain combines TRBV18 with TRBJ1-1, with D possibly matching TRBD1 (6 bases). Germline lookup yields CDR1 KGHSH and CDR2 LQKENI. The CDR3 is 15 amino acids. V lost 2 bases and J 0 bases, leaving 10 bases between the germline ends. The CDR3 DNA is TGTGCCAGCTCACCAAATAGGGACATGAACACTGAAGCTTTCTTT. Its translation: CASSPNRDMNTEAFF. The entire variable domain, with the rest obtained from reference TRBV18 and TRBJ1-1, is as follows: NAGVMQNPRHLVRRRGQEARLRCSPMKGHSHVYWYRQLPEEGLKFMVYLQKENIIDESGMPKERFSAEFPKEGPSILRIQQVVRGDSAAYFCASSPNRDMNTEAFFGQGTRLTVV.

The chain combines TRBV6-5 with TRBJ1-5; a weak D match, TRBD1 (5 bases). This CDR3 is 14 amino acids long. Germline V gene data show CDR1 as MNHEY and CDR2 as SVGAGI. V lost 8 bases, J lost 6 bases, and 17 bases lay in between. In nucleotides, the CDR3 is TGTGCCAGCGCGTTGGAGGGGCGCGGTCAGCCCCAGCATTTT. Its translation: CASALEGRGQPQHF.

The chain links TRBV20-1 to TRBJ1-4; 7 bases map to TRBD1. CDR1 and CDR2 (germline): DFQATT, SNEGSKA (reference sequence). The CDR3 loop spans 16 amino acids. V gave up 3 bases and J gave up 7 bases; unmatched junction bases: 14. For the CDR3, the DNA is TGCAGTGCTAGTAAGGGGGCAGGGCGAGAGGGTGAAAAACTGTTTTTT. Its protein product is CSASKGAGREGEKLFF.

The CDR3 nucleotides read TGTGCCAGCAGGGGGCAGATTGGCAATCAGCCCCAGCATTTT. Translation gives CASRGQIGNQPQHF. The chain is built from TRBV6-5 and TRBJ1-5, with D maybe TRBD1 (5 bases). The CDR3 runs to 14 residues. Trimming removed 6 bases at V and 2 bases at J, with 11 bases between. Germline loops: CDR1 MNHEY, CDR2 SVGAGI.

This chain connects TRBV5-1 to TRBJ2-6; 9 bases match TRBD1. V gave up 3 bases and J gave up 2 bases; unmatched junction bases: 9. Germline V gene sequence: CDR1 SGHRS, CDR2 YFSETQ. The CDR3 is 18 amino acids. CDR3 in amino acids: CASSSGGTGRTGANVLTF. CDR3 bases: TGCGCCAGCAGCTCCGGCGGGACAGGGAGGACTGGGGCCAACGTCCTGACTTTC.

This clone was picked up a small number of times. This rearrangement joins TRBV15 to TRBJ2-7; no definite D call. CDR3 length: 14 residues. The germline V gene has CDR1 LNHNV and CDR2 YYDKDF (reference sequence). V lost 1 base to trimming and J lost 6 bases, with 13 bases between them. CDR3 in DNA: TGTGCCACCAGCAGAGGAAACGCGGCCTCCGAGCAGTACTTC. It translates to CATSRGNAASEQYF.

The chain links TRBV7-6 to TRBJ2-3, with 15 bases lining up with TRBD2. The germline gives CDR1 SGHVS, CDR2 FNYEAQ. This CDR3 has 17 amino acids. Trimming removed 2 bases from V and 5 bases from J; junction bases left unmatched: 5. The CDR3 nucleotides are TGTGCCAGCAGCTTACGGACTAGCGGGAGGGCGGAAGATACGCAGTATTTT. It translates to CASSLRTSGRAEDTQYF.

This chain joins TRBV28 and TRBJ1-3; perhaps TRBD1 as D (6 bases). Trimming shortened V by 6 bases and J by 0 bases, and 12 bases separated the two germline ends. Germline lookup yields CDR1 MDHEN and CDR2 SYDVKM. The CDR3 loop spans 15 amino acids. Written as DNA, the CDR3 is TGTGCCAGCAGAATTGACAGGTCCTCTGGAAACACCATATATTTT. Translation: CASRIDRSSGNTIYF.

This rearrangement joins TRBV24-1 to TRBJ2-1; no definite D call. The CDR3 is 12 amino acids. CDR1 and CDR2 (germline): KGHDR, SFDVKD. V lost 4 bases, J lost 9 bases, and 9 bases lay in between. The DNA for the CDR3 is TGTGCCACCAGTGACCCCTATACTGAGCAGTTCTTC. Translating gives CATSDPYTEQFF.

The chain is built from TRBV5-1 and TRBJ1-1; D gene uncertain. Germline CDR1 SGHRS, CDR2 YFSETQ. The V gene lost 0 bases and the J gene lost 6 bases, with 12 bases spanning the gap. The CDR3 spans 14 residues. The DNA for the CDR3 is TGCGCCAGCAGCTTGGAACAGATCGCACCTGAAGCTTTCTTT. Its translation is CASSLEQIAPEAFF.

The rearrangement joins TRBV6-6 to TRBJ2-1; 8 bases line up with TRBD2. The V and J ends lost 6 bases and 0 bases, in that order; junction bases with no gene match: 7. The germline CDR1 and CDR2 sequences are MNHNY and SVGAGI (reference sequence). The CDR3 extends over 16 amino acids. The CDR3 nucleotides read TGTGCCAGCAGGTACCCGAGCGGGAGCTCCTACAATGAGCAGTTCTTC. Encoded protein: CASRYPSGSSYNEQFF.

This chain joins TRBV7-9 and TRBJ1-4, with 7 bases aligning to TRBD1. The CDR3 sequence is 13 residues long. Germline CDR1 reads SEHNR; CDR2 reads FQNEAQ (reference sequence). V dropped 6 bases and J dropped 2; count of bases not matched to a gene: 0. CDR3 residues: CASRTGTNEKLFF. The CDR3 DNA is TGTGCCAGCAGGACAGGGACTAATGAAAAACTGTTTTTT.

The CDR3 loop is CASRDRVAYEQYF. The DNA for the CDR3 is TGTGCCAGTAGGGACAGGGTAGCCTACGAGCAGTACTTC. The rearrangement joins TRBV19 to TRBJ2-7; TRBD1 matches 8 bases. Germline values: CDR1 LNHDA, CDR2 SQIVND (reference sequence). V dropped 6 bases and J dropped 2; count of bases not matched to a gene: 3. The length of the CDR3 is 13 residues. Full variable domain (missing parts from reference TRBV19 and TRBJ2-7): DGGITQSPKYLFRKEGQNVTLSCEQNLNHDAMYWYRQDPGQGLRLIYYSQIVNDFQKGDIAEGYSVSREKKESFPLTVTSAQKNPTAFYLCASRDRVAYEQYFGPGTRLTVT.

V gene TRBV11-2 combines with J gene TRBJ2-7; 7 bases align to TRBD1. This CDR3 region has 15 residues. The V segment lost 2 bases and the J segment 3 bases; nucleotides outside the gene matches: 7. The germline V gene has CDR1 SGHAT and CDR2 FQNNGV. The CDR3 loop is CASSLLDRAFYEQYF. CDR3 in DNA: TGTGCCAGCAGCTTACTAGACAGGGCATTCTACGAGCAGTACTTC. The full variable domain, its missing parts supplied by reference TRBV11-2 and TRBJ2-7, is EAGVAQSPRYKIIEKRQSVAFWCNPISGHATLYWYQQILGQGPKLLIQFQNNGVVDDSQLPKDRFSAERLKGVDSTLKIQPAKLEDSAVYLCASSLLDRAFYEQYFGPGTRLTVT.